The 14 T cell receptor beta chains listed next were all sequenced from one sample in a study of beta chain features in type 1 diabetes. Sequencing targeted expressed TCRB transcripts, as all isolated RNA had been reverse transcribed. Some clones are missing from TCRdb's copy, which holds only in-frame ones; the method was immunoSEQ multiplex PCR. The sample has some 350,000 clones, 9.6% seen once. What these receptors recognize is not known. Study-level findings and limits: In all four CD4+ subsets, TCRB CDR3 length was significantly, moderately reduced in type 1 diabetes.

Sequenced input: central memory CD4+ T cells from blood. The receptor source for this set is a man aged 25 to 40 with type 1 diabetes.

J is TRBJ1-5 and V is TRBV19, with D uncertain. The CDR3 runs 15 residues. Germline V gives CDR1 LNHDA, CDR2 SQIVND (reference sequence). Trimming removed 3 bases from V and 3 bases from J, with 12 bases in between. For the CDR3, the DNA is TGTGCCAGTAGTATGACGGCCGGAGTCAATCAGCCCCAGCATTTT. Translation gives CASSMTAGVNQPQHF.

As regards this clone: Other DNA sequences in this sample translate to the same CDR3. V is TRBV10-1 and J is TRBJ1-5; the D is unclear. The CDR3 has 13 residues. The V end was cut by 1 base, the J end by 2 bases, with 3 bases between. CDR1 WNHNN and CDR2 SYGVQD come from the germline V gene (reference sequence). The DNA for the CDR3 is TGCGCCAGCAGTGAGTTTGGCAATCAGCCCCAGCATTTT. Residues: CASSEFGNQPQHF.

The rearrangement uses TRBV28 and TRBJ1-2; TRBD1 might be the D (6 bases). V lost 2 bases to trimming and J lost 8 bases, with 21 bases between them. The CDR3 consists of 16 residues. Germline V gene data show CDR1 as MDHEN and CDR2 as SYDVKM. The CDR3 DNA reads as TGTGCCAGCAGTTTAGGAGGGCCAGGGGCCTGGGGAGGCTACACCTTC. Translating it yields CASSLGGPGAWGGYTF.

On this clone: This CDR3 is also generated by other DNA sequences in the sample. The V call is TRBV5-1, the J call TRBJ2-2, with TRBD1 matching over 7 bases. CDR1 SGHRS and CDR2 YFSETQ come from the germline V gene. The CDR3 consists of 16 residues. V shed 0 bases and J 0 bases; nucleotides not matched to a gene: 2. The CDR3 nucleotides read TGCGCCAGCAGCTTGGGGGACAGAGCGAACACCGGGGAGCTGTTTTTT. Residues: CASSLGDRANTGELFF.

This clone appeared a few times. The chain recombines TRBV28 with TRBJ1-2; D call uncertain. Trimming shortened V by 6 bases and J by 2 bases, and 13 bases separated the two germline ends. The CDR3 length is 14 residues. Germline assignment: CDR1 MDHEN and CDR2 SYDVKM. The CDR3 protein is CASSQQMSNYGYTF. DNA for the CDR3: TGTGCCAGCAGCCAACAAATGAGCAACTATGGCTACACCTTC.

The CDR3 region is CAWSGRGNTEAFF. The CDR3 nucleotides are TGTGCCTGGAGTGGGCGGGGAAACACTGAAGCTTTCTTT. The rearrangement links TRBV30 to TRBJ1-1, with unresolved D. The CDR3 loop spans 13 amino acids. CDR1 and CDR2 (germline): GTSNPN, SVGIG (reference sequence). Trimming pared 1 base from V and 2 bases from J, leaving 8 bases between.

This clone was recorded many times. The J gene is TRBJ2-7, the V gene TRBV11-2; 7 positions agree with TRBD1. Germline V lookup: CDR1 SGHAT, CDR2 FQNNGV. V lost 2 bases and J lost 5; bases outside the gene matches: 12. CDR3 length: 16 amino acids. The CDR3 protein is CASSLWVRSGGNEQYF. CDR3 bases: TGTGCCAGCAGCTTATGGGTTCGTTCAGGGGGTAACGAGCAGTACTTC.

The chain has TRBV7-9 and TRBJ2-6, with D hard to call. CDR1 is SEHNR, CDR2 FQNEAQ, per germline (reference sequence). V was pared by 4 bases and J by 0 bases, with 7 bases between. This CDR3 region has 15 residues. As DNA, the CDR3 is TGTGCCAGCAGCTCCCAAAGCTCTGGGGCCAACGTCCTGACTTTC. As protein: CASSSQSSGANVLTF.

This clone was observed at least ten times. The chain recombines TRBV19 with TRBJ2-7, with 9 bases lining up with TRBD1. V lost 0 bases to trimming and J lost 6 bases; unmatched junction nucleotides: 12. CDR3 length equals 17 residues. Germline V gives CDR1 LNHDA, CDR2 SQIVND (reference sequence). The CDR3 is CASSIDRPGQGLLEQYF. The CDR3 DNA sequence: TGTGCCAGTAGTATAGACCGACCGGGACAGGGACTTCTCGAGCAGTACTTC.

This clone was observed at least ten times. The rearrangement uses TRBV25-1 and TRBJ1-5, with D maybe TRBD1 (5 bases). Germline-derived CDR1 and CDR2 are MGHDK and SYGVNS. The CDR3 sequence is 16 residues long. Deletions cut 5 bases from V and 9 bases from J, with 23 bases between. The CDR3 DNA follows: TGTGCCAGCAGTAGACCACCGGGACCGTCGGCGGGGCCCCAGCATTTT. Its protein is CASSRPPGPSAGPQHF.

This clone was recorded a few times. The chain links TRBV7-9 to TRBJ2-7, with a tentative D call TRBD2 (6 bases). Germline loops: CDR1 SEHNR, CDR2 FQNEAQ (reference sequence). The CDR3 has 14 residues. Trimming took off 6 bases at V and 0 bases at J, with 12 bases between the two ends. The CDR3, as DNA: TGTGCCAGCAGGCAACAACTAGCCTCCTACGAGCAGTACTTC. Translated, it gives CASRQQLASYEQYF.

About this clone: The sample contains more than one DNA sequence encoding this CDR3. This chain joins TRBV28 and TRBJ1-3; 9 bases align to TRBD1. CDR3 length equals 15 residues. Germline CDR1 reads MDHEN; CDR2 reads SYDVKM. V was pared by 4 bases and J by 4 bases, with 5 bases of the junction left unmatched. The CDR3 protein is CASSSTGGSGNTIYF. The CDR3 nucleotides read TGTGCCAGCAGTTCTACAGGGGGCTCCGGAAACACCATATATTTT. Combining the CDR3 with reference TRBV28 and TRBJ1-3 gives the whole variable domain DVKVTQSSRYLVKRTGEKVFLECVQDMDHENMFWYRQDPGLGLRLIYFSYDVKMKEKGDIPEGYSVSREKKERFSLILESASTNQTSMYLCASSSTGGSGNTIYFGEGSWLTVV.

This chain connects TRBV7-8 to TRBJ1-5, with D perhaps matching TRBD1 (6 bases). This CDR3 has 16 amino acids. The V gene lost 1 base and the J gene lost 1 base, with 11 bases spanning the gap. Germline CDR1 is SGHVS and CDR2 is FQNEAQ. The CDR3 protein is CASSLVPGTSNQPQHF. CDR3 nucleotides: TGTGCCAGCAGCTTAGTCCCAGGGACAAGCAATCAGCCCCAGCATTTT.

J is TRBJ2-7 and V is TRBV18, with 10 bases lining up with TRBD1. This CDR3 has 16 residues. The trim removed 4 bases at V and 5 bases at J, leaving 11 bases unmatched. Germline V lookup: CDR1 KGHSH, CDR2 LQKENI. For the CDR3, the DNA is TGTGCCAGCTCACGACAAGGAGGACAGGGGGTCCACGAGCAGTACTTC. Translation: CASSRQGGQGVHEQYF.